This paragraph reports one T cell receptor (beta chain). Antigen: not known. The sample holds other DNA sequences that translate to the same CDR3. Generated by immunoSEQ multiplex PCR, the TCRdb table keeps only in-frame clones and is missing some. The repertoire consists of around 9,000 clones, with 67% occurring once and the leading ten covering 20% to 25%. The sample is drawn from a study of coeliac disease. Study-level points and caveats: TRB repertoires were largely private, with most amino acid sequences found in only one sample.

This CDR3 is built from 12 residues. Germline values: CDR1 PRHDT, CDR2 FYEKMQ (reference sequence). V was cut by 3 bases and J by 7 bases, with 6 bases left in between. The chain joins TRBV13 to TRBJ2-2; D uncertain. The clonotype comes from a woman aged 60 to 75 with celiac disease. The sequencing sample was made of lamina propria lymphocytes from the gut. CDR3 in DNA: TGTGCCAGCAGCTTCCCGAGCGGGGAGCTGTTTTTT. It translates to CASSFPSGELFF.